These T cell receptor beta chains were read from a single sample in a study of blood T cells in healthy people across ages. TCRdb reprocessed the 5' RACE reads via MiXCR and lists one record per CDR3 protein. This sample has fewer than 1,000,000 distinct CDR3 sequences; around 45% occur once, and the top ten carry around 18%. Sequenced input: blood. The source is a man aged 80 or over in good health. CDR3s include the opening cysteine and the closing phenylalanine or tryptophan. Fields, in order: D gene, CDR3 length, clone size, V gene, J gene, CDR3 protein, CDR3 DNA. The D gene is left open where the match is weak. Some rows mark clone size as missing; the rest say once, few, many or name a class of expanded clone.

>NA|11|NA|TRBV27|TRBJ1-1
CASGRGNEAFF
TGTGCCAGCGGTCGCGGGAATGAAGCTTTCTTT
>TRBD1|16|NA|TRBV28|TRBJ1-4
CASSSPRTGLNEKLFF
TGTGCCAGCAGTTCGCCACGGACAGGGCTTAATGAAAAACTGTTTTTT
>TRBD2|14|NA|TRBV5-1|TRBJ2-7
CASSGVAGVGEQYF
TGCGCCAGCAGCGGAGTAGCGGGAGTCGGTGAGCAGTACTTC
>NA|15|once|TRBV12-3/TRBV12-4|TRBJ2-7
CASSSGTPTIYEQYF
TGTGCCAGCAGCTCCGGGACTCCAACCATCTACGAGCAGTACTTC
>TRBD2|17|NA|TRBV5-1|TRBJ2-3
CASSPRTSGGATDTQYF
TGCGCCAGCAGCCCTCGGACTAGCGGGGGGGCCACAGATACGCAGTATTTT
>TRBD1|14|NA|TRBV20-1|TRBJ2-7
CSAVVGTGRHEQYF
TGCAGTGCCGTAGTTGGGACAGGGAGACACGAGCAGTACTTC
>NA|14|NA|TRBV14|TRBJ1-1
CASSQVLTGQEAFF
TGTGCCAGCAGCCAAGTCCTAACAGGCCAAGAAGCTTTCTTT
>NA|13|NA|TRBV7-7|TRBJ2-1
CASSLASGSEQFF
TGTGCTAGCAGCCTAGCTTCGGGCAGCGAGCAGTTCTTC
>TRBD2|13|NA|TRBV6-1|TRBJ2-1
CASTWEGRDEQFF
TGTGCCAGCACCTGGGAGGGCCGAGATGAGCAGTTCTTC
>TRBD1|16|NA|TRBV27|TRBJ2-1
CASTGWTGGEGNEQFF
TGTGCCAGCACGGGGTGGACAGGTGGAGAGGGCAATGAGCAGTTCTTC
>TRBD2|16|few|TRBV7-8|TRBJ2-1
CASSAPSGISYNEQFF
TGTGCCAGCAGCGCTCCTAGCGGGATCTCCTACAATGAGCAGTTCTTC